One and the same sample provided the 27 T cell receptor beta chains below, sequenced in a study of T cell clonality in common variable immunodeficiency. Clones were read by immunoSEQ multiplex PCR, and TCRdb kept only the in-frame ones, dropping some. The sample shows about 16,000 clones, none of them appearing just once. Antigen specificity for these receptors is unknown. General study results and limits: Common variable immunodeficiency TCR beta sequences reportedly had fewer deletions and N-nucleotide insertions.

Sequencing was carried out using peripheral blood mononuclear cells. The receptors here all came from a human donor with common variable immunodeficiency.

In its sample, this clone was seen a few times. Read sequence stops 3 residues before the CDR3 end, and the germline J gene provides the missing end. The chain joins TRBV2 to TRBJ2-3; the match to TRBD2 covers 11 bases. The J segment lost 2 bases and the V segment lost 4 bases, leaving 8 bases of the junction unmatched. This CDR3 is 17 amino acids long. Germline CDR1 is SNHLY and CDR2 is FYNNEI. The CDR3 spells CASSGLAGGPHTDTQYF. The sequenced CDR3 bases are TGTGCCAGCAGTGGTTTAGCGGGGGGGCCCCACACAGATACG.

There are a few counts of this clone. The CDR3 end is not reached by the read, which stops 3 residues before it; the germline J gene fills it in. V usage is TRBV18 and J usage is TRBJ2-3, with D maybe TRBD2 (5 bases). The CDR3 is 17 amino acids. CDR1 and CDR2 (germline): KGHSH, LQKENI. Between the trimmed V and J ends, which lost 1 base and 6 bases, there was a span of 20 bases. Partial CDR3 DNA: TGTGCCAGCTCACCACTGAGGACTCCCTCACGGACGGATACG. It yields the protein CASSPLRTPSRTDT. From start to end, the CDR3 is CASSPLRTPSRTDTQYF.

Concerning this clone: The read ends 3 residues shy of where the CDR3 ends; the end is completed using the germline J gene. The V and J genes are TRBV19 and TRBJ2-5; tentative D call: TRBD1 (5 bases). CDR3 length: 13 amino acids. Germline CDR1 LNHDA, CDR2 SQIVND (reference sequence). V lost 3 bases to trimming and J lost 0 bases, with 5 bases between them. The CDR3 bases that were read are TGTGCCAGTAGTATGGACAACCAAGAGACC. This sequence encodes CASSMDNQET. The full CDR3 protein is CASSMDNQETQYF.

A word on this clone: From the germline J gene comes the end of the CDR3, since the read stops 3 residues before it. The rearrangement uses TRBV18 and TRBJ2-2; D remains unclear. V shed 5 bases and J shed 6 bases, with 10 bases lying between them. This CDR3 contains 13 residues. Germline CDR1 reads KGHSH; CDR2 reads LQKENI. The CDR3 bases that were read are TGTGCCAGCTCATCATTAGTTGCCGGGGAG. Translated, it gives CASSSLVAGE. The whole CDR3 sequence reads CASSSLVAGELFF.

This clone was detected a few times. The CDR3 end falls 3 residues outside the read, so it is completed with the germline J gene. The rearrangement links TRBV30 to TRBJ1-5; no firm D call. The germline V gene has CDR1 GTSNPN and CDR2 SVGIG (reference sequence). V was cut by 5 bases and J by 7 bases, with 15 bases left in between. The CDR3 sequence is 13 residues long. CDR3 amino acids: CAWGVGGGQPQHF. The CDR3 DNA, read in part, is TGTGCCTGGGGGGTGGGAGGCGGGCAGCCC. Combining the CDR3 with reference TRBV30 and TRBJ1-5 gives the whole variable domain SQTIHQWPATLVQPVGSPLSLECTVEGTSNPNLYWYRQAAGRGLQLLFYSVGIGQISSEVPQNLSASRPQDRQFILSSKKLLLSDSGFYLCAWGVGGGQPQHFGDGTRLSIL.

This clone was picked up a small number of times. The DNA ends 3 residues before the CDR3 does, and the rest of the CDR3 is filled in from the germline J gene. V gene TRBV2 combines with J gene TRBJ2-7, with TRBD1 identical over 9 bases. J lost 5 bases, V lost 6 bases, and 8 bases had no gene match. Germline V gives CDR1 SNHLY, CDR2 FYNNEI. CDR3 length: 14 residues. Partial CDR3 DNA: TGTGCCAGCAGAAACGGACAGGGGACCCACGAG. As protein: CASRNGQGTHE. The whole CDR3 protein reads CASRNGQGTHEQYF.

By share, this clone ranks as medium-sized. The read comes to an end 3 residues before the CDR3 does, leaving the germline J gene to fill in the end. The rearrangement uses TRBV7-3 and TRBJ2-6; no clear D gene. Germline assignment: CDR1 SGHTA and CDR2 FQGTGA. This CDR3 region has 15 residues. The V end was cut by 2 bases, the J end by 2 bases, with 7 bases between. The sequenced CDR3 bases are TGTGCCAGCAGCTTAGCAAGGGCTGGGGCCAACGTC. Translation gives CASSLARAGANV. The whole CDR3 protein is CASSLARAGANVLTF.

In its sample, this clone was seen a few times. Read data end 3 residues before the CDR3 end; the end is taken from the germline J gene. The chain combines TRBV7-2 with TRBJ2-7; 11 positions match TRBD2. V lost 0 bases and J lost 2; bases outside the gene matches: 9. Germline assignment: CDR1 SGHTA and CDR2 FQGNSA. The CDR3 consists of 18 residues. CDR3 DNA (partial): TGTGCCAGCAGCTTAGCAGGTCTAGCGGGGGGCACCCCCTACGAG. It encodes CASSLAGLAGGTPYE. The full CDR3 is CASSLAGLAGGTPYEQYF.

There are many counts of this clone. The read ends 3 residues early relative to the CDR3; the germline J gene fills the gap. The chain has TRBV7-4 and TRBJ2-5, with a possible D match to TRBD2 (5 bases). The V gene's germline CDR1 is SGHVT and CDR2 SQSDAQ. The V end lost 4 bases, the J end lost 4 bases, and 19 bases lay between the germline ends. This CDR3 spans 16 amino acids. The sequenced CDR3 bases are TGTGCCAGCAGCTCCGGGGAGCGAAACATTCGAGAGACC. Its translation is CASSSGERNIRET. The entire CDR3 reads CASSSGERNIRETQYF. The full variable domain, its missing parts supplied by reference TRBV7-4 and TRBJ2-5, is GAGVSQSPRYKVAKRGRDVALRCDSISGHVTLYWYRQTLGQGSEVLTYSQSDAQRDKSGRPSGRFSAERPERSVSTLKIQRTEQGDSAVYLCASSSGERNIRETQYFGPGTRLLVL.

Details on this clone: The read is 3 residues too short to cover the CDR3 end, so that end is filled in from the germline J gene. This chain uses TRBV7-2 with TRBJ2-7, with TRBD2 as a possible D gene (5 bases). This CDR3 has 14 residues. The germline gives CDR1 SGHTA, CDR2 FQGNSA. V was shortened by 5 bases and J by 1 base, with 12 bases between the two germline ends. CDR3 DNA, as far as it was read: TGTGCCAGCAGCCAAGGACTCACTTCCTACGAG. Protein sequence: CASSQGLTSYE. The full CDR3 protein is CASSQGLTSYEQYF.

This clone has ten or more counts. The CDR3 sequence: CASGQAYGYTF. Incomplete CDR3 DNA: TGTGCCAGTGGACAGGCTTATGGC. The chain recombines TRBV2 with TRBJ1-2; TRBD1 agrees at 7 bases. With the read ending 3 residues before the CDR3 end, the germline J gene is used to fill in that end. V shed 9 bases, J shed 5 bases, and the junction held 3 bases outside the gene matches. The CDR3 sequence is 11 residues long. Germline CDR1 and CDR2: SNHLY and FYNNEI.

This clone was picked up a small number of times. The CDR3 is cut off 3 residues early in the read; its end comes from the germline J gene. This rearrangement joins TRBV29-1 to TRBJ2-3; 7 nucleotides match TRBD2. The CDR3 extends over 14 amino acids. Unmatched junction bases numbered 4, after V lost 4 bases and J lost 0 bases. The V gene's germline CDR1 is SQVTM and CDR2 ANQGSEA. Incomplete CDR3 DNA: TGCAGCGTTGCCCAGCGGGACAGCACAGATACG. It specifies CSVAQRDSTDT. The whole CDR3 sequence is CSVAQRDSTDTQYF.

A remark on this clone: The read halts 3 residues ahead of the CDR3 end, with the missing end drawn from the germline J gene. This specimen includes other DNA sequences encoding the same CDR3. The gene calls are TRBV7-9 and TRBJ1-2; D not certain. This CDR3 comprises 12 residues. Germline V gives CDR1 SEHNR, CDR2 FQNEAQ (reference sequence). The V and J ends lost 4 bases and 5 bases respectively, with 8 bases between them. CDR3: CASSSGQYGYTF. Incomplete CDR3 DNA: TGTGCCAGCAGCTCTGGTCAGTATGGC.

In the case of this clone: The CDR3 goes on 3 residues after the read ends, and that part is filled in from the germline J gene. The chain recombines TRBV19 with TRBJ1-2, with TRBD1 identical over 8 bases. CDR3 size: 13 residues. V lost 7 bases to trimming and J lost 5 bases; unmatched junction nucleotides: 6. CDR1 is LNHDA, CDR2 SQIVND, per germline (reference sequence). CDR3 bases read: TGTGCCAGTAACTACAGGGGGGAATATGGC. Translation gives CASNYRGEYG. The entire CDR3 is CASNYRGEYGYTF.

In regard to this clone: The read is 3 residues too short to cover the CDR3 end, so that end is filled in from the germline J gene. The rearrangement uses TRBV7-9 and TRBJ2-7; D is ambiguous. The germline V and J ends were trimmed by 1 base and 0 bases, with 10 bases remaining between them. In germline, CDR1 is SEHNR, CDR2 FQNEAQ (reference sequence). This CDR3 is 15 amino acids long. Incomplete CDR3 DNA: TGTGCCAGCAGCTTAGTTCCCCTTAGCTCCTACGAG. Protein product: CASSLVPLSSYE. From start to end, the CDR3 is CASSLVPLSSYEQYF.

By share, this clone counts as medium-sized. The CDR3 end lies 3 residues beyond the end of the read and is filled in from the germline J gene. The J gene is TRBJ1-1, the V gene TRBV20-1; D not certain. The CDR3 loop spans 14 amino acids. Germline V gene lookup returns CDR1 DFQATT and CDR2 SNEGSKA (reference sequence). The germline V and J ends were trimmed by 0 bases and 0 bases, with 8 bases remaining between them. CDR3 region: CSARDIEVNTEAFF. The sequenced part of the CDR3 DNA is TGCAGTGCTAGAGACATTGAGGTGAACACTGAA.

By frequency in the sample, this clone is medium-sized. Read data end 3 residues before the CDR3 end; the end is taken from the germline J gene. The chain employs TRBV20-1 and TRBJ2-1, with 7 bases aligning to TRBD1. Germline V gene lookup returns CDR1 DFQATT and CDR2 SNEGSKA (reference sequence). The CDR3 is made up of 14 amino acids. V was pared by 5 bases and J by 6 bases, with 10 bases of the junction left unmatched. This chain's CDR3 is CSAQGDPQANEQFF. The DNA read from the CDR3 is TGCAGTGCTCAGGGGGACCCCCAGGCCAATGAG.

This clone has only a few counts. The read gets to within 3 residues of the CDR3 end, and the germline J gene fills in the rest. The chain has TRBV7-6 and TRBJ2-7, with 8 nucleotides matching TRBD1. The CDR3 is 13 residues long. CDR1 and CDR2 from the germline V gene are SGHVS and FNYEAQ. V lost 5 bases and J lost 3; bases outside the gene matches: 3. The CDR3 bases that were read are TGTGCCAGCAGCCCGGGACAGGTCTACGAG. Translating it yields CASSPGQVYE. The full CDR3 reads CASSPGQVYEQYF.

Only a few counts were recorded for this clone. The sequenced fragment ends 3 residues before the CDR3 boundary, so the rest is inferred from the germline J gene. The J gene is TRBJ1-1, the V gene TRBV6-2 or TRBV6-3; D is perhaps TRBD1 (6 bases). CDR1 MNHEY and CDR2 SVGEGT come from the germline V gene. The CDR3 consists of 13 residues. The CDR3: CASSYPYGDIAFF. CDR3 bases read: TGTGCCAGCAGTTACCCCTACGGGGACATA.

This clone was counted between two and nine times. The read finishes 3 residues shy of the CDR3 end, and the germline J gene is used to complete it. The V gene is TRBV18, the J gene TRBJ1-3, with TRBD1 as a possible D gene (5 bases). Germline lookup yields CDR1 KGHSH and CDR2 LQKENI. Trimming removed 1 base at V and 0 bases at J, with 16 bases between. The CDR3 has 18 amino acids. The CDR3: CASSPLLSGRSSGNTIYF. Incomplete CDR3 DNA: TGTGCCAGCTCACCACTCTTGTCAGGGAGAAGCTCTGGAAACACC.

Judged by abundance, this clone is medium-sized. Coverage ceases 3 residues before the CDR3 finishes, and the germline J gene fills in the end. V is TRBV30 and J is TRBJ1-1; 8 bases align to TRBD1. This CDR3 is 14 amino acids long. CDR1 is GTSNPN, CDR2 SVGIG, per germline (reference sequence). The DNA read from the CDR3 is TGTGCCTGGAATGTCAGGGGGCGCCTCGGCGGA. It translates to CAWNVRGRLGG. The entire CDR3 protein is CAWNVRGRLGGAFF.

Within the sample, this clone is medium-sized. The sequence runs out 3 residues before the end of the CDR3; the remainder is reconstructed from the germline J gene. The chain has TRBV29-1 and TRBJ2-3, with D possibly being TRBD1 (7 bases). The CDR3 has 13 amino acids. V was shortened by 4 bases and J by 3 bases, with 11 bases between the two germline ends. Germline values: CDR1 SQVTM, CDR2 ANQGSEA. CDR3 sequence reads: CSVAQGRTDTQYF. The DNA read from the CDR3 is TGCAGCGTTGCACAGGGGAGGACAGATACG.

This clone was detected ten times or more. The read ends 3 residues shy of where the CDR3 ends; the end is completed using the germline J gene. The chain carries TRBV2 and TRBJ2-5; D perhaps matches TRBD1 (5 bases). The germline V gene has CDR1 SNHLY and CDR2 FYNNEI. Deletions cut 6 bases from V and 0 bases from J, with 14 bases between. CDR3 length: 15 amino acids. The CDR3 protein is CASSQDGADQETQYF. The DNA read from the CDR3 is TGTGCCAGCAGCCAAGATGGGGCAGACCAAGAGACC.

In its sample, this clone was seen a few times. The read terminates 3 residues ahead of where the CDR3 ends, so the germline J gene completes it. This sequence joins TRBV2 and TRBJ2-7; D may be TRBD1 (6 bases). The CDR3 covers 13 residues. The V gene lost 7 bases and the J gene lost 0 bases, with 10 bases spanning the gap. From germline, CDR1 is SNHLY and CDR2 FYNNEI. CDR3 in amino acids: CASTGTFSYEQYF. The DNA read from the CDR3 is TGTGCCAGCACCGGGACATTCTCCTACGAG. The entire variable domain, with the rest obtained from reference TRBV2 and TRBJ2-7, is as follows: EPEVTQTPSHQVTQMGQEVILRCVPISNHLYFYWYRQILGQKVEFLVSFYNNEISEKSEIFDDQFSVERPDGSNFTLKIRSTKLEDSAMYFCASTGTFSYEQYFGPGTRLTVT.

This clone was seen repeatedly, ten times or more. The read ends 3 residues shy of where the CDR3 ends; the end is completed using the germline J gene. The chain couples TRBV30 to TRBJ1-3; no clear D. There are 13 residues in the CDR3. Germline V gene lookup returns CDR1 GTSNPN and CDR2 SVGIG (reference sequence). Trimming pared 4 bases from V and 3 bases from J, leaving 10 bases between. The sequenced CDR3 bases are TGTGCCTGGATGACAATCGGTGGAAACACC. Translation: CAWMTIGGNT. The entire CDR3 protein reads CAWMTIGGNTIYF.

The table lists this clone with a few counts. The missing CDR3 end, 3 residues past where the read stops, is filled in from the germline J gene. This chain uses TRBV19 with TRBJ1-4; no clear D. The CDR3 is 11 residues long. Trimming stripped 8 bases from V and 8 bases from J, with 9 bases between. Germline CDR1 and CDR2: LNHDA and SQIVND (reference sequence). CDR3: CASHYGEKLFF. The DNA read from the CDR3 is TGTGCCAGTCACTACGGGGAAAAA.

This clone was recorded a few times. From the germline J gene comes the end of the CDR3, since the read stops 3 residues before it. The chain carries TRBV19 and TRBJ1-5; possible D gene TRBD1, 6 bases. Looked up from germline, CDR1 is LNHDA and CDR2 is SQIVND (reference sequence). Trimming pared 4 bases from V and 6 bases from J, leaving 13 bases between. The CDR3 contains 14 residues. This CDR3 is CASSSQGWAQPQHF. CDR3 DNA (partial): TGTGCCAGTAGTAGCCAGGGGTGGGCTCAGCCC.